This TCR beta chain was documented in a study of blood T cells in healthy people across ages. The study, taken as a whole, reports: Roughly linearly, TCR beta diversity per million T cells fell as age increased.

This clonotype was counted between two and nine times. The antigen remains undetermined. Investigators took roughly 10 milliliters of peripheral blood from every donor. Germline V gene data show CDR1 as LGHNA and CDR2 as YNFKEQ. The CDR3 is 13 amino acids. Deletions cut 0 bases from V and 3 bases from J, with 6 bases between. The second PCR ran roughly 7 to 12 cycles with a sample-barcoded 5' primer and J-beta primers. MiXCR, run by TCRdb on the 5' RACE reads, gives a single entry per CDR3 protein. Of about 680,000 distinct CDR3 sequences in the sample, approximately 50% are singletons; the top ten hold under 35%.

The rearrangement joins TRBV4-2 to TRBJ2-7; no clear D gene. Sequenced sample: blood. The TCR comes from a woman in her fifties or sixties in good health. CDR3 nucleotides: TGTGCCAGCAGCCAAGACATAGTCTACGAGCAGTACTTC. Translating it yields CASSQDIVYEQYF.